The 31 T cell receptor beta chains given below trace back to one sample, sequenced in a study of OX40 agonist ivuxolimab in advanced cancers. Clones were read by immunoSEQ multiplex PCR, and TCRdb kept only the in-frame ones, dropping some. The sample has roughly 58,000 clones, 85% seen once. Here the sequenced sample was CD4+ or CD8+ T cells sorted from blood, taken in a trial of the OX40 agonist ivuxolimab. These receptors were obtained from an adult with an advanced solid tumor such as melanoma, head and neck, liver or kidney cancer.

The V and J genes are TRBV4-1 and TRBJ1-2, with 9 bases matching TRBD1. V was clipped by 6 bases and J by 9 bases; unmatched bases: 11. CDR1 and CDR2 (germline): MGHRA, YSYEKL. There are 14 residues in the CDR3. The chain's CDR3 is CASRSTTGGMRYTF. Written as DNA, the CDR3 is TGCGCCAGCAGGTCCACTACAGGGGGCATGCGCTACACCTTC.

The V call is TRBV27, the J call TRBJ2-6, with D perhaps assigned TRBD1 or TRBD2 (5 bases each). Germline CDR1 is MNHEY and CDR2 is SMNVEV (reference sequence). V dropped 5 bases and J dropped 0 bases, with 20 bases sitting between them. This CDR3 has 19 residues. CDR3: CASSQRGAALPSGANVLTF. The CDR3 DNA sequence: TGTGCCAGCAGTCAGAGGGGTGCAGCATTACCCTCTGGGGCCAACGTCCTGACTTTC.

This sequence joins TRBV11-2 and TRBJ2-7; TRBD2 agrees at 7 bases. The J segment lost 4 bases and the V segment lost 1 base, leaving 10 bases of the junction unmatched. The CDR3 is 16 residues long. From germline, CDR1 is SGHAT and CDR2 FQNNGV. The CDR3, as DNA: TGTGCCAGCAGCTTAGGAACGGGCGGGGGAGGATACGAGCAGTACTTC. Translating gives CASSLGTGGGGYEQYF.

The rearrangement uses TRBV12-5 and TRBJ2-7; D uncertain. CDR3 length equals 12 residues. The germline gives CDR1 LGHNT, CDR2 FRNRAP. V lost 2 bases and J 6 bases, leaving 8 bases between the germline ends. CDR3 sequence: CASGLMGLEQYF. CDR3 bases: TGTGCTAGTGGTTTGATGGGTCTCGAGCAGTACTTC.

The chain has TRBV12-5 and TRBJ2-1; the match to TRBD2 covers 11 bases. V dropped 5 bases and J dropped 3; count of bases not matched to a gene: 6. This CDR3 is 16 amino acids long. Germline CDR1 reads LGHNT; CDR2 reads FRNRAP. This CDR3 is CASGLTGTSGYNEQFF. The DNA of the CDR3 is TGTGCTAGTGGTCTCACCGGGACTAGCGGCTACAATGAGCAGTTCTTC.

V usage is TRBV14 and J usage is TRBJ1-3; TRBD1 matches at 9 bases. The CDR3 contains 18 residues. V was clipped by 3 bases and J by 0 bases; unmatched bases: 9. Germline values: CDR1 SGHDN, CDR2 FVKESK. CDR3 in amino acids: CASSQNRGLSDSGNTIYF. CDR3 coding DNA: TGTGCCAGCAGCCAGAACAGGGGGCTCTCTGACTCTGGAAACACCATATATTTT.

This chain joins TRBV30 and TRBJ1-1; no firm D call. The CDR3 totals 13 residues. V gave up 0 bases and J gave up 3 bases, with 8 bases separating them. Germline V gene lookup returns CDR1 GTSNPN and CDR2 SVGIG (reference sequence). This chain's CDR3 is CAWSVRQYTEAFF. Written as DNA, the CDR3 is TGTGCCTGGAGTGTACGCCAGTACACTGAAGCTTTCTTT.

The chain recombines TRBV27 with TRBJ1-2; TRBD1 might be the D (6 bases). The CDR3 has 15 amino acids. CDR1 and CDR2 (germline): MNHEY, SMNVEV (reference sequence). V lost 6 bases and J 4 bases, leaving 18 bases between the germline ends. The CDR3 DNA follows: TGTGCCAGCAGGAGAAGGACAGACACCCCCTATGGCTACACCTTC. It translates to CASRRRTDTPYGYTF.

This sequence joins TRBV6-5 and TRBJ1-1, with a tentative D call TRBD1 (5 bases). The CDR3 has 14 residues. With 4 bases removed from V and 3 bases from J, the gap between germline ends came to 12 bases. Looked up from germline, CDR1 is MNHEY and CDR2 is SVGAGI. CDR3 nucleotide sequence: TGTGCCAGCAGTTTTTCTAGGGGCGACACTGAAGCTTTCTTT. Amino acid sequence: CASSFSRGDTEAFF.

The table lists this clone with a count of one. J is TRBJ2-7 and V is TRBV27; perhaps TRBD2 as D (6 bases). The germline V gene encodes CDR1 MNHEY and CDR2 SMNVEV (reference sequence). V gave up 5 bases and J gave up 6 bases, with 20 bases separating them. This CDR3 contains 15 residues. CDR3 sequence reads: CASSLTLGLPVEQYF. The DNA of the CDR3 is TGTGCCAGCAGTCTGACTTTGGGACTCCCCGTCGAGCAGTACTTC.

This clone was detected a few times. The chain employs TRBV6-5 and TRBJ2-1, with D possibly matching TRBD2 (7 bases). This CDR3 contains 15 residues. CDR1 and CDR2 (germline): MNHEY, SVGAGI. V dropped 6 bases and J dropped 5 bases, with 17 bases sitting between them. As DNA, the CDR3 is TGTGCCAGCAGCCTGCGGGGGCCGTTGGACAATGAGCAGTTCTTC. This codes for CASSLRGPLDNEQFF.

This chain uses TRBV5-1 with TRBJ1-2; D is perhaps TRBD1 (5 bases). Germline V gives CDR1 SGHRS, CDR2 YFSETQ. V was clipped by 3 bases and J by 2 bases, with 11 bases between them. The CDR3 is made up of 14 amino acids. CDR3 DNA: TGCGCCAGCAGCTCCCCAGGGCGCAACTATGGCTACACCTTC. Its protein is CASSSPGRNYGYTF. The complete variable domain, with remaining parts taken from reference TRBV5-1 and TRBJ1-2, reads KAGVTQTPRYLIKTRGQQVTLSCSPISGHRSVSWYQQTPGQGLQFLFEYFSETQRNKGNFPGRFSGRQFSNSRSEMNVSTLELGDSALYLCASSSPGRNYGYTFGSGTRLTVV.

V is TRBV7-9 and J is TRBJ1-1; maybe TRBD1 (5 bases). Germline V CDR1 and CDR2: SEHNR, FQNEAQ (reference sequence). The V and J ends lost 5 bases and 8 bases respectively, with 9 bases between them. The CDR3 is made up of 11 amino acids. The chain's CDR3 is CASSRWGEAFF. The CDR3 DNA reads TGTGCCAGCAGCCGGTGGGGGGAAGCTTTCTTT.

The rearrangement joins TRBV7-2 to TRBJ2-2, with D hard to call. The V gene lost 3 bases and the J gene lost 9 bases, with 5 bases spanning the gap. This CDR3 is 11 amino acids long. Germline values: CDR1 SGHTA, CDR2 FQGNSA. The CDR3 sequence is CASSFFRELFF. The CDR3 DNA sequence: TGTGCCAGCAGCTTTTTTCGGGAGCTGTTTTTT.

The chain is built from TRBV11-3 and TRBJ2-7; tentatively, D is TRBD2 (6 bases). The CDR3 is made up of 16 amino acids. V was pared by 5 bases and J by 0 bases, with 17 bases between. Per the germline V gene, CDR1 is SGHNT and CDR2 is YENEEA. CDR3 coding DNA: TGTGCCAGCAGCCGTTGGGGGGTCAACAGCTCCTACGAGCAGTACTTC. Amino acids: CASSRWGVNSSYEQYF.

The chain employs TRBV6-5 and TRBJ1-1; D is ambiguous. CDR1 is MNHEY, CDR2 SVGAGI, per germline. The CDR3 covers 14 residues. V was shortened by 1 base and J by 4 bases, with 10 bases between the two germline ends. The CDR3 spells CASSYYPSGTEAFF. CDR3 bases: TGTGCCAGCAGTTACTATCCGTCCGGCACTGAAGCTTTCTTT.

V usage is TRBV30 and J usage is TRBJ2-3; the D is unclear. The CDR3 runs to 11 residues. With 0 bases removed from V and 6 bases from J, the gap between germline ends came to 4 bases. Per germline, CDR1 GTSNPN and CDR2 SVGIG (reference sequence). This chain's CDR3 is CAWSVRDTQYF. DNA of the CDR3: TGTGCCTGGAGTGTAAGGGATACGCAGTATTTT. The variable domain in full, with the rest retrieved from reference TRBV30 and TRBJ2-3, is SQTIHQWPATLVQPVGSPLSLECTVEGTSNPNLYWYRQAAGRGLQLLFYSVGIGQISSEVPQNLSASRPQDRQFILSSKKLLLSDSGFYLCAWSVRDTQYFGPGTRLTVL.

V is TRBV29-1 and J is TRBJ1-3, with 8 bases aligning to TRBD1. CDR1 SQVTM and CDR2 ANQGSEA come from the germline V gene. With V trimmed by 6 bases and J by 3 bases, 4 bases remained unmatched. The CDR3 loop spans 13 amino acids. CDR3 protein: CSVATGVGNTIYF. Here the CDR3 DNA reads TGCAGCGTCGCGACAGGGGTTGGAAACACCATATATTTT.

The chain employs TRBV11-3 and TRBJ1-6; no reliable D call. V was shortened by 0 bases and J by 7 bases, with 4 bases between the two germline ends. In germline, CDR1 is SGHNT, CDR2 YENEEA. CDR3 size: 13 residues. The CDR3 protein is CASSLDGNSPLHF. In DNA form, the CDR3 reads TGTGCCAGCAGCTTAGATGGAAATTCACCCCTCCACTTT.

J is TRBJ1-4 and V is TRBV10-3, with D tentatively TRBD1 (6 bases). Germline CDR1 ENHRY, CDR2 SYGVKD. The CDR3 loop spans 14 amino acids. V was trimmed by 11 bases and J by 2 bases, leaving 15 bases between them. The CDR3 sequence is CASRQVLTNEKLFF. Written as DNA, the CDR3 is TGTGCCTCAAGACAGGTGCTCACTAATGAAAAACTGTTTTTT.

The V gene is TRBV6-1, the J gene TRBJ1-3; perhaps TRBD1 as D (5 bases). Germline V lookup: CDR1 MNHNS, CDR2 SASEGT. This CDR3 contains 12 residues. With 8 bases removed from V and 3 bases from J, the gap between germline ends came to 8 bases. CDR3 in DNA: TGTGCCAGCGGGACTGTTGGAAACACCATATATTTT. Amino acid sequence: CASGTVGNTIYF.

CDR3 in amino acids: CASSTGTENEKLFF. The CDR3 region has the DNA TGTGCCAGCAGTACCGGGACAGAGAATGAAAAACTGTTTTTT. This chain uses TRBV9 with TRBJ1-4, with 7 bases identical to TRBD1. Germline assignment: CDR1 SGDLS and CDR2 YYNGEE. The CDR3 is 14 residues long. Trimming removed 5 bases from V and 5 bases from J; junction bases left unmatched: 6.

The genes are TRBV2 and TRBJ1-3, with 7 positions matching TRBD1. Germline CDR1 is SNHLY and CDR2 is FYNNEI. The CDR3 has 14 amino acids. With 4 bases clipped from V and 8 bases from J, the junction kept 8 bases outside the gene matches. The CDR3 sequence: CASSVITGADTIYF. The CDR3 region has the DNA TGTGCCAGCAGTGTGATAACAGGGGCGGACACCATATATTTT.

This clone was detected only a few times. This chain joins TRBV5-1 and TRBJ2-1; 12 nucleotides agree with TRBD2. The trim removed 0 bases at V and 0 bases at J, leaving 7 bases unmatched. CDR1 and CDR2 from the germline V gene are SGHRS and YFSETQ. The CDR3 contains 19 residues. The CDR3 region is CASSLALLAGGSSYNEQFF. Written as DNA, the CDR3 is TGCGCCAGCAGCTTGGCATTACTAGCGGGAGGAAGCTCCTACAATGAGCAGTTCTTC.

The gene calls are TRBV6-1 and TRBJ2-7; the D is unclear. The V end was cut by 2 bases, the J end by 4 bases, with 12 bases between. From germline, CDR1 is MNHNS and CDR2 SASEGT. CDR3 length: 14 amino acids. The chain's CDR3 is CASSESGAWYEQYF. The CDR3 DNA reads as TGTGCCAGCAGTGAATCTGGAGCTTGGTACGAGCAGTACTTC.

This chain uses TRBV15 with TRBJ2-4; D may be TRBD2 (6 bases). Germline lookup yields CDR1 LNHNV and CDR2 YYDKDF (reference sequence). CDR3 length equals 15 residues. Trimming took off 0 bases at V and 6 bases at J, with 12 bases between the two ends. The CDR3 reads CATSRDPSGVNIQYF. CDR3 DNA: TGTGCCACCAGCAGAGATCCGTCGGGGGTAAACATTCAGTACTTC.

This sequence joins TRBV7-9 and TRBJ1-3; 9 bases align to TRBD1. The CDR3 is 15 amino acids. Looked up from germline, CDR1 is SEHNR and CDR2 is FQNEAQ (reference sequence). J was trimmed by 5 bases and V by 6 bases; bases with no gene match: 8. CDR3 coding DNA: TGTGCCAGCAGTTCGGACAGGGGTTCGAGAAACACCATATATTTT. Protein: CASSSDRGSRNTIYF.

This clone was detected once. CDR3 sequence reads: CASSLGLADYNEQFF. CDR3 DNA sequence: TGCGCCAGCAGCTTGGGCCTAGCGGACTACAATGAGCAGTTCTTC. The V call is TRBV5-1, the J call TRBJ2-1, with 7 bases identical to TRBD2. Germline lookup yields CDR1 SGHRS and CDR2 YFSETQ. The CDR3 loop spans 15 amino acids. J was trimmed by 3 bases and V by 0 bases; bases with no gene match: 3.

Only a few counts were recorded for this clone. The identical CDR3 is also encoded by other nucleotide sequences in the sample. This sequence joins TRBV9 and TRBJ1-1; D remains ambiguous. The CDR3 sequence is 13 residues long. Trimming pared 4 bases from V and 3 bases from J, leaving 10 bases between. In germline, CDR1 is SGDLS, CDR2 YYNGEE. The CDR3: CASSPGDDTEAFF. As DNA, the CDR3 is TGTGCCAGCAGCCCCGGGGATGACACTGAAGCTTTCTTT.

The J gene is TRBJ1-1, the V gene TRBV18; no clear D gene. The CDR3 runs 16 residues. The V gene's germline CDR1 is KGHSH and CDR2 LQKENI. V gave up 0 bases and J gave up 2 bases, with 13 bases separating them. CDR3: CASSPPSRASNTEAFF. The CDR3 nucleotides are TGTGCCAGCTCACCACCTTCAAGGGCCTCTAACACTGAAGCTTTCTTT.

The rearrangement links TRBV6-5 to TRBJ2-1; TRBD1 agrees at 7 bases. V dropped 4 bases and J dropped 1; count of bases not matched to a gene: 1. The V gene's germline CDR1 is MNHEY and CDR2 SVGAGI. The CDR3 is 14 residues long. This chain's CDR3 is CASSLQGSYNEQFF. The CDR3 coding sequence is TGTGCCAGCAGTTTACAGGGGTCCTACAATGAGCAGTTCTTC.